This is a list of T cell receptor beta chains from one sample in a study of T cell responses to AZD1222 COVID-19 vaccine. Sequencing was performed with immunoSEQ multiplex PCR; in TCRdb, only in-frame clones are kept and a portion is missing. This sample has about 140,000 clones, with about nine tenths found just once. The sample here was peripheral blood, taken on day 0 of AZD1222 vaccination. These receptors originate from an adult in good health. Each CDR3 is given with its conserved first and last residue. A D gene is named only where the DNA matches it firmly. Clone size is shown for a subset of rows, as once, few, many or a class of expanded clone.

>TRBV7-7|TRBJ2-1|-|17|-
TGTGCTAGCAGCCCGGCTGGGACGCTAAGTACCTACAATGAGCAGTTCTTC
CASSPAGTLSTYNEQFF
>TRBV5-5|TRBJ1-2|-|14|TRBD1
TGTGCCAGCAGCTTAGGGACAGGGGGGAATGGCTACACCTTC
CASSLGTGGNGYTF
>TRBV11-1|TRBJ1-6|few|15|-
TGTGCCAGCAGCGAGTCACAGGTCCCGAATTCACCCCTCCACTTT
CASSESQVPNSPLHF
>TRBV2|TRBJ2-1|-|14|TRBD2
TGTGCCAGCGCGGAGCTAGCGGGGGGTAATGAGCAGTTCTTC
CASAELAGGNEQFF
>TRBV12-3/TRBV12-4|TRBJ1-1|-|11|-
TGTGCCAGCAGTTTAAGACAGCAAGCTTTCTTT
CASSLRQQAFF
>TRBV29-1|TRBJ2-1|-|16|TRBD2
TGCAGCGTTGGGGACTGGACTAGCGGGGATGTGAATGAGCAGTTCTTC
CSVGDWTSGDVNEQFF
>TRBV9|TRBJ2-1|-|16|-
TGTGCCAGCAGCGTAGACCCCCGGGGGCCCGACAATGAGCAGTTCTTC
CASSVDPRGPDNEQFF
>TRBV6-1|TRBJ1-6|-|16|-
TGTGCCAGCAGTGAACTTAATGCTGGATTAAATTCACCCCTCCACTTT
CASSELNAGLNSPLHF
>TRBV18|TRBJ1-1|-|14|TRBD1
TGTGCCAGCTCACCCAAGACAGGGGGCACTGAAGCTTTCTTT
CASSPKTGGTEAFF
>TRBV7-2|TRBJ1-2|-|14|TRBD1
TGTGCCAGCAGCGAGGGGGCAGGGGCGTCTGGCTACACCTTC
CASSEGAGASGYTF
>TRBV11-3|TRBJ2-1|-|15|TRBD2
TGTGCCAGCAGCTTAAACCTAGCGGGAGGGCGCGTGCAGTTCTTC
CASSLNLAGGRVQFF
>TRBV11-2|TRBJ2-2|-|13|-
TGTGCCAGCAGCTCGGACTTGACCGGGGAGCTGTTTTTT
CASSSDLTGELFF
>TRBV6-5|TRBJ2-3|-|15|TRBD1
TGTGCCAGCAGAAGGACAGGGGACCGCACAGATACGCAGTATTTT
CASRRTGDRTDTQYF